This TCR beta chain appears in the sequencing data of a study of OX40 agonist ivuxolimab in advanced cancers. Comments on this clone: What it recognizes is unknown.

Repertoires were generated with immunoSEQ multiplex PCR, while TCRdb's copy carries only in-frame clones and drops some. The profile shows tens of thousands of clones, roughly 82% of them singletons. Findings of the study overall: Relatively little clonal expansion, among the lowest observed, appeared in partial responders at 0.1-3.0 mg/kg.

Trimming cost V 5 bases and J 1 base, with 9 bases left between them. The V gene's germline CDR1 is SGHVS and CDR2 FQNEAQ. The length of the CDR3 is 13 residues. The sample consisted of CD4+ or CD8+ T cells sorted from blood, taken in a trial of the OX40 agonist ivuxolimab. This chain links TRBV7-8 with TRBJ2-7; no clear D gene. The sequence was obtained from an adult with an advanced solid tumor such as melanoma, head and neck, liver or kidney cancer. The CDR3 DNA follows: TGTGCCAGCAGCCAACTCGCGTCCTACGAGCAGTACTTC. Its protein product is CASSQLASYEQYF.